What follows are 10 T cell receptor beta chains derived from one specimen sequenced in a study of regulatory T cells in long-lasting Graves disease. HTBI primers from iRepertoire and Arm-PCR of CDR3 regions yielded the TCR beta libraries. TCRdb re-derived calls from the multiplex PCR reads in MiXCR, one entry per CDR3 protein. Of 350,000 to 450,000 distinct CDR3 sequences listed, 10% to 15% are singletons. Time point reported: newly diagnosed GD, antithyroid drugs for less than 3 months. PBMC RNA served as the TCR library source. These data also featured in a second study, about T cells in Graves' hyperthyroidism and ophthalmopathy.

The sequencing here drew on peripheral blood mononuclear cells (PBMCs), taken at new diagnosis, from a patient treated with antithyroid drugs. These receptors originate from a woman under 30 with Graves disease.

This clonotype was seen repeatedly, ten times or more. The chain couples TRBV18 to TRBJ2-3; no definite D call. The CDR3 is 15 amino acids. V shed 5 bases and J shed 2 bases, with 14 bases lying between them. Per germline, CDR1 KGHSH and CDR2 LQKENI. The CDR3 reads CASSNSAYSTDTQYF. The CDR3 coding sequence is TGTGCCAGCTCAAATTCGGCTTACTCCACAGATACGCAGTATTTT.

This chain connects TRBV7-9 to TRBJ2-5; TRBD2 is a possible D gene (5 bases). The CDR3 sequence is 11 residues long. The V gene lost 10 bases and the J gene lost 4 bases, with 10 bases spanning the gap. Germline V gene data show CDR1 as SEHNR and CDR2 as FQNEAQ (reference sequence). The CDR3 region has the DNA TGTGCCACCCGAGGGCCAGAGACCCAGTACTTC. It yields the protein CATRGPETQYF.

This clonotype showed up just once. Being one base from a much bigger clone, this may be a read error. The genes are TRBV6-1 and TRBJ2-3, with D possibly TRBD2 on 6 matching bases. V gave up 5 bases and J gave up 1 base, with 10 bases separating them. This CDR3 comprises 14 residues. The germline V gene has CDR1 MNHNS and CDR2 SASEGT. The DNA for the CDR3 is TGTGCCAGCAGTAGACTAGTGGGCACAGATACGCAGTATTTT. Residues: CASSRLVGTDTQYF.

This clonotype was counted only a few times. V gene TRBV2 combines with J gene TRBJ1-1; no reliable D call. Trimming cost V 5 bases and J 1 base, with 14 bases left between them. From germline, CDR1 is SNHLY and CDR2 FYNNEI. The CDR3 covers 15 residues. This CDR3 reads CASSFWIAENTEAFF. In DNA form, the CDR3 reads TGTGCCAGCAGTTTCTGGATTGCGGAGAACACTGAAGCTTTCTTT.

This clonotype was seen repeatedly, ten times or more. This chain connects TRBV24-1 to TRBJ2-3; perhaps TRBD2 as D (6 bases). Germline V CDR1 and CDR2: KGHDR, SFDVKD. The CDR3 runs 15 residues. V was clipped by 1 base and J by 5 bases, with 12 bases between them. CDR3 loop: CATSDFSAGRDTQYF. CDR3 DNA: TGTGCCACCAGTGATTTCTCCGCGGGAAGAGATACGCAGTATTTT.

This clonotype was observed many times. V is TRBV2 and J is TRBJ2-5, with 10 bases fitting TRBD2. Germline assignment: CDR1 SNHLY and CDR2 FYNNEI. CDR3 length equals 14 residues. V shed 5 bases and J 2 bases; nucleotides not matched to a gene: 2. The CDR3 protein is CASSRTSGQETQYF. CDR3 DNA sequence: TGTGCCAGCAGTCGGACTAGCGGACAAGAGACCCAGTACTTC.

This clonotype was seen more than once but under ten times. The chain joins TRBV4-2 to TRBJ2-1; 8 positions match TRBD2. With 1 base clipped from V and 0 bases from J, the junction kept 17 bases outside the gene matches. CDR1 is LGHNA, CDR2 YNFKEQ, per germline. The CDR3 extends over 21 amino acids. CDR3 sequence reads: CASSQGGRRTPMMSSYNEQFF. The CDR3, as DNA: TGTGCCAGCAGCCAAGGCGGGAGGAGGACACCCATGATGTCCTCCTACAATGAGCAGTTCTTC.

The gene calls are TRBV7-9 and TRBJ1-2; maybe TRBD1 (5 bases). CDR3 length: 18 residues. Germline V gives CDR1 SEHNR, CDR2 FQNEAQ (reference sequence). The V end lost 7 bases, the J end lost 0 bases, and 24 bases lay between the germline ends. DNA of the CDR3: TGTGCCAGCAAAAGGGAGATCGGGGGAAGAAAAACTAACTATGGCTACACCTTC. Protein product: CASKREIGGRKTNYGYTF.

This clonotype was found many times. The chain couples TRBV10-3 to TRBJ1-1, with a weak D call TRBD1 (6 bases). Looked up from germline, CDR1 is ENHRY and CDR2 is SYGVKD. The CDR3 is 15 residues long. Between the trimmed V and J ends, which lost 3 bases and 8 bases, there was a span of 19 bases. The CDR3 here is CAISDSTRGGTEAFF. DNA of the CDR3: TGTGCCATCAGTGACAGCACCAGGGGAGGAACGGAAGCTTTCTTT.

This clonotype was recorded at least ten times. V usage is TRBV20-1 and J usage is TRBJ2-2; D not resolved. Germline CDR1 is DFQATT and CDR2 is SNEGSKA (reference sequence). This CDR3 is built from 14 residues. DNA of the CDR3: TGCAGCGCGCGGTTAGGGTGGGGCACCGGGGAGCTGTTTTTT. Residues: CSARLGWGTGELFF.